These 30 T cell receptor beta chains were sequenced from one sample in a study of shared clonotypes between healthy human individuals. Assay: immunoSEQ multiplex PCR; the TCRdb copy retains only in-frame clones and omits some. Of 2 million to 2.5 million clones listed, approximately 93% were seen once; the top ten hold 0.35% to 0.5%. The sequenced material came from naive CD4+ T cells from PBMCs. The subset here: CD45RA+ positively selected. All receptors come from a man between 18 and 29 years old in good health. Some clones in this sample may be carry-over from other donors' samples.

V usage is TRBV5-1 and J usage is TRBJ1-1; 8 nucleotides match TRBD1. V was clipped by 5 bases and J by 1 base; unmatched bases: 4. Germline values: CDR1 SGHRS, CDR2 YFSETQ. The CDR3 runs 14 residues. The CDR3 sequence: CASRDRVANTEAFF. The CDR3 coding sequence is TGCGCCAGCAGGGACAGGGTGGCGAACACTGAAGCTTTCTTT.

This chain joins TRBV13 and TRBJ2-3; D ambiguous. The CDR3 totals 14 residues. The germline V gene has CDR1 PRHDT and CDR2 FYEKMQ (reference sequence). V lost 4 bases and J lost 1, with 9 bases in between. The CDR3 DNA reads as TGTGCCAGCAGCTCTTGGCGCCGCACAGATACGCAGTATTTT. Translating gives CASSSWRRTDTQYF. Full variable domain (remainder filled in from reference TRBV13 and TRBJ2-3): AAGVIQSPRHLIKEKRETATLKCYPIPRHDTVYWYQQGPGQDPQFLISFYEKMQSDKGSIPDRFSAQQFSDYHSELNMSSLELGDSALYFCASSSWRRTDTQYFGPGTRLTVL.

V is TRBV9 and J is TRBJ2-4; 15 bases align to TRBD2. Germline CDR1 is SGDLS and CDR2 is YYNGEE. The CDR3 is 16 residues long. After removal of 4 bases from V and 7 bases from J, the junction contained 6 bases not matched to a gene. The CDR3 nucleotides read TGTGCCAGCAGCCCCAGGACTAGCGGGAGGGGGAACATTCAGTACTTC. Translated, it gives CASSPRTSGRGNIQYF. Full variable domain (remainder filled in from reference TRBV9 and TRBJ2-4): DSGVTQTPKHLITATGQRVTLRCSPRSGDLSVYWYQQSLDQGLQFLIQYYNGEERAKGNILERFSAQQFPDLHSELNLSSLELGDSALYFCASSPRTSGRGNIQYFGAGTRLSVL.

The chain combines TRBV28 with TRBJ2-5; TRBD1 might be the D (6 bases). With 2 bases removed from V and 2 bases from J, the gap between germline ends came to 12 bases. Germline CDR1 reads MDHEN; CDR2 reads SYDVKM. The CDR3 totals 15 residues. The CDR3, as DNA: TGTGCCAGCAGTTTAGTACGGGACATTCAAGAGACCCAGTACTTC. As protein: CASSLVRDIQETQYF.

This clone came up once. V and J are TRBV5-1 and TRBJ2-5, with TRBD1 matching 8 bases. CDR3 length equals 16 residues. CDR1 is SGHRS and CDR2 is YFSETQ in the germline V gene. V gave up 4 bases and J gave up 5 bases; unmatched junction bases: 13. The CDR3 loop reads CASSKGQGKGTETQYF. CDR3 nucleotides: TGCGCCAGCAGCAAAGGACAGGGTAAAGGTACGGAGACCCAGTACTTC.

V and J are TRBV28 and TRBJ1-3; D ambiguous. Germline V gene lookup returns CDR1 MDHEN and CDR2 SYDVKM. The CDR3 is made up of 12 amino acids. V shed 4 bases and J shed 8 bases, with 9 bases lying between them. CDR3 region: CASSSSQDTIYF. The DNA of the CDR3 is TGTGCCAGCAGTTCATCCCAGGACACCATATATTTT.

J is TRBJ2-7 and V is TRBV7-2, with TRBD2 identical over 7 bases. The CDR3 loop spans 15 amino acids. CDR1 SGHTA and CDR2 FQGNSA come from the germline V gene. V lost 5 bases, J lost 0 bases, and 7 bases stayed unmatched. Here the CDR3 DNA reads TGTGCCAGCAGCCTCGTAGCGGGTAGCTCCTACGAGCAGTACTTC. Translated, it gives CASSLVAGSSYEQYF.

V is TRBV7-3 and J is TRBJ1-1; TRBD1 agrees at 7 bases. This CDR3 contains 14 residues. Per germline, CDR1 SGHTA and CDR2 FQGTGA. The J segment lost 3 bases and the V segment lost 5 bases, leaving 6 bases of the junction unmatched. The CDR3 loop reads CASSVQGWDTEAFF. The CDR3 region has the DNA TGTGCCAGCAGCGTACAGGGGTGGGACACTGAAGCTTTCTTT.

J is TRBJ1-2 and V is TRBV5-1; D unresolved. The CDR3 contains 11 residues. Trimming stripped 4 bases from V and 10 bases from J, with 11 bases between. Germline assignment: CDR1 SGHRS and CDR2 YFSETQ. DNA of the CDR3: TGCGCCAGCAGCCTAGAGACCGTCTACACCTTC. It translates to CASSLETVYTF.

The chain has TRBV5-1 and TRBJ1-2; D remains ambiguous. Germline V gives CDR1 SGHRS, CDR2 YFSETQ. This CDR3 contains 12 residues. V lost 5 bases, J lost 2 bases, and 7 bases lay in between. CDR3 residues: CASRPENYGYTF. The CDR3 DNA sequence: TGCGCCAGCAGACCAGAGAACTATGGCTACACCTTC.

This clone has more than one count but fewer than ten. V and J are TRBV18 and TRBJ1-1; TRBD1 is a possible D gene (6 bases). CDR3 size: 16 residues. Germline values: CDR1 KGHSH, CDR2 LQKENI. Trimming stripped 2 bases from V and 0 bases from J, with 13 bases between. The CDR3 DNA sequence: TGTGCCAGCTCACCAGCCACCGGGACAATGAACACTGAAGCTTTCTTT. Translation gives CASSPATGTMNTEAFF.

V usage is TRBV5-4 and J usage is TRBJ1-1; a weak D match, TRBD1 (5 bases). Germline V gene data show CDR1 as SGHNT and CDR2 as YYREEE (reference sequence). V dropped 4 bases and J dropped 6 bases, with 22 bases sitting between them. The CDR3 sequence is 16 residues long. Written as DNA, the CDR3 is TGTGCCAGCAGCAAAGAGGAAGGCAGGGATCTCCCTGAAGCTTTCTTT. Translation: CASSKEEGRDLPEAFF.

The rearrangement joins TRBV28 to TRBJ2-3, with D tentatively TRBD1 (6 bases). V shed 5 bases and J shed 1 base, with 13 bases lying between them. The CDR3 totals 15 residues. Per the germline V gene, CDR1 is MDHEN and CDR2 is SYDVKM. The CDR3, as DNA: TGTGCCAGCAGTATAGGGGGATCCCGCACAGATACGCAGTATTTT. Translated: CASSIGGSRTDTQYF.

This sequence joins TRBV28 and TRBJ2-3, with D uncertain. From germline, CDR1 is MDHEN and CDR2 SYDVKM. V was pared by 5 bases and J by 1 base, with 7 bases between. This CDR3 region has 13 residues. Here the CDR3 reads CASSIPRTDTQYF. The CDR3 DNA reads TGTGCCAGCAGTATTCCCCGCACAGATACGCAGTATTTT. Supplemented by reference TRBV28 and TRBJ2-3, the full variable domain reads DVKVTQSSRYLVKRTGEKVFLECVQDMDHENMFWYRQDPGLGLRLIYFSYDVKMKEKGDIPEGYSVSREKKERFSLILESASTNQTSMYLCASSIPRTDTQYFGPGTRLTVL.

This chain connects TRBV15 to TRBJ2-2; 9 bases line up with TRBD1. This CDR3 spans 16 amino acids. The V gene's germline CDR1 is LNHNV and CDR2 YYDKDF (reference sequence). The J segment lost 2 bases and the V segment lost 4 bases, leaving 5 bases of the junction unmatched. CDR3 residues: CATSKQGAPNTGELFF. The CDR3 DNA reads TGTGCCACCAGCAAACAGGGGGCGCCCAACACCGGGGAGCTGTTTTTT.

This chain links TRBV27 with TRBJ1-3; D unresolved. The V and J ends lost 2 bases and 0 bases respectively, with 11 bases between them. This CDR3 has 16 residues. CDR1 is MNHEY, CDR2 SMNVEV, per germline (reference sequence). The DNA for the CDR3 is TGTGCCAGCAGTTTACGGATGGGCCTCTCTGGAAACACCATATATTTT. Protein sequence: CASSLRMGLSGNTIYF.

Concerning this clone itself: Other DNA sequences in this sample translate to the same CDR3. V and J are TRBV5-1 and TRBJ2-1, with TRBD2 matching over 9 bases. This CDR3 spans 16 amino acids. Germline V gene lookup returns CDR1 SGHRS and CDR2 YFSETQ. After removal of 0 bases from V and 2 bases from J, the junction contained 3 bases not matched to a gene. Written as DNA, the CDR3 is TGCGCCAGCAGCTTGGTCGCTAGCGGGGCCTACAATGAGCAGTTCTTC. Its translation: CASSLVASGAYNEQFF.

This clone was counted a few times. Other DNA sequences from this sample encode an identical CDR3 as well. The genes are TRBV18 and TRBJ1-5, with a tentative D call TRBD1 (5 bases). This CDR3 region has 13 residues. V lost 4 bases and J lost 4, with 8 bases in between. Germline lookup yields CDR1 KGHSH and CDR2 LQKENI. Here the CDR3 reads CASSRDLNQPQHF. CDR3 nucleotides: TGTGCCAGCTCACGGGACTTAAATCAGCCCCAGCATTTT.

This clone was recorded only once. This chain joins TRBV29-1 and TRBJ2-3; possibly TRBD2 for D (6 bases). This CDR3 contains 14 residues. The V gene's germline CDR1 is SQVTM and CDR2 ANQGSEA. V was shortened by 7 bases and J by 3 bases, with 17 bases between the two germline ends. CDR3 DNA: TGCAGCGCAACTAGCTCCCTAGGGACAGATACGCAGTATTTT. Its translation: CSATSSLGTDTQYF.

The CDR3 reads CASSLAGQTYTF. CDR3 DNA: TGTGCCAGCAGCTTAGCAGGGCAAACCTACACCTTC. V usage is TRBV7-6 and J usage is TRBJ1-2; no firm D call. The V and J ends lost 0 bases and 10 bases respectively, with 9 bases between them. The CDR3 runs 12 residues. The germline CDR1 and CDR2 sequences are SGHVS and FNYEAQ.

CDR3 DNA: TGCGCCAGCAGCCCTGGGTACAGTACGCCTGAAAAACTGTTTTTT. Protein: CASSPGYSTPEKLFF. V is TRBV5-1 and J is TRBJ1-4; D not certain. V was pared by 4 bases and J by 7 bases, with 17 bases between. The CDR3 length is 15 residues. Germline CDR1 reads SGHRS; CDR2 reads YFSETQ.

CDR3 DNA sequence: TGTGCCAGCAGCCGGAGGGCAGATACGCAGTATTTT. Translation: CASSRRADTQYF. The chain joins TRBV7-9 to TRBJ2-3; a weak D match, TRBD2 (6 bases). Germline V gene lookup returns CDR1 SEHNR and CDR2 FQNEAQ (reference sequence). Trimming removed 5 bases from V and 4 bases from J, with 7 bases in between. The length of the CDR3 is 12 residues.

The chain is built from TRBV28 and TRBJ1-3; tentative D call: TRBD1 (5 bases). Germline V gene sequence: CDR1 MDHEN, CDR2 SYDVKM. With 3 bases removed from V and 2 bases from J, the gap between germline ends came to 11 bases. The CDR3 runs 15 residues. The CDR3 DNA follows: TGTGCCAGCAGTTTGCAACAGGCCGCTGGAAACACCATATATTTT. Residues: CASSLQQAAGNTIYF. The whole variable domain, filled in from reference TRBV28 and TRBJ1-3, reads DVKVTQSSRYLVKRTGEKVFLECVQDMDHENMFWYRQDPGLGLRLIYFSYDVKMKEKGDIPEGYSVSREKKERFSLILESASTNQTSMYLCASSLQQAAGNTIYFGEGSWLTVV.

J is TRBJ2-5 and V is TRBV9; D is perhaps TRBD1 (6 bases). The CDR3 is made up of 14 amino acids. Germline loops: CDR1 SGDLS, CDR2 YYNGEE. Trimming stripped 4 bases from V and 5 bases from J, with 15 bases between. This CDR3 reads CASSPSGVGETQYF. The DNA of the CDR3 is TGTGCCAGCAGCCCATCAGGGGTGGGTGAGACCCAGTACTTC. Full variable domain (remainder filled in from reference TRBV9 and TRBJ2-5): DSGVTQTPKHLITATGQRVTLRCSPRSGDLSVYWYQQSLDQGLQFLIQYYNGEERAKGNILERFSAQQFPDLHSELNLSSLELGDSALYFCASSPSGVGETQYFGPGTRLLVL.

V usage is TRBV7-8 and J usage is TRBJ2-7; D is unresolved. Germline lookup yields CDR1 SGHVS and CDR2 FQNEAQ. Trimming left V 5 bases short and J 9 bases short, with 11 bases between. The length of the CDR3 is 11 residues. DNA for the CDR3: TGTGCCAGCAGCCTCGATACGGGGCAGTACTTC. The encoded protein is CASSLDTGQYF.

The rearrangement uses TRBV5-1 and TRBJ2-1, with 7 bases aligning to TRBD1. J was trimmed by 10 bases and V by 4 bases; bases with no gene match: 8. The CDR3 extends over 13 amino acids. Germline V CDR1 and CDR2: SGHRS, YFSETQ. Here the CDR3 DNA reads TGCGCCAGCAGCCCGACAGGGAGTTGGGAGCAGTTCTTC. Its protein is CASSPTGSWEQFF.

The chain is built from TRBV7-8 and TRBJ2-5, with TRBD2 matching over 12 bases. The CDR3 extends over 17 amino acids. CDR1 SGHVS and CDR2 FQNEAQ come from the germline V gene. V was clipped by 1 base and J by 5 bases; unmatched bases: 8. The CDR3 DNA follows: TGTGCCAGCAGCTTAGGCTGGACTAGCGGGAAAGGGGAGACCCAGTACTTC. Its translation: CASSLGWTSGKGETQYF.

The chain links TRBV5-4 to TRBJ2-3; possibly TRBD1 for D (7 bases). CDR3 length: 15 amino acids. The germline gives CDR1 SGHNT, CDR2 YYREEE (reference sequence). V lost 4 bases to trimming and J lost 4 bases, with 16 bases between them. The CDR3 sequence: CASSPRQGGPDTQYF. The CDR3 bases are TGTGCCAGCAGCCCGAGACAGGGAGGACCAGATACGCAGTATTTT. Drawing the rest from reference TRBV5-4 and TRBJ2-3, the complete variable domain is ETGVTQSPTHLIKTRGQQVTLRCSSQSGHNTVSWYQQALGQGPQFIFQYYREEENGRGNFPPRFSGLQFPNYSSELNVNALELDDSALYLCASSPRQGGPDTQYFGPGTRLTVL.

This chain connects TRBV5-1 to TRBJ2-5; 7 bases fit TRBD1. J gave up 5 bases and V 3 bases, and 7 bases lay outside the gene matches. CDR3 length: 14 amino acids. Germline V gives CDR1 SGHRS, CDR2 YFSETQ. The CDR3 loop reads CASSYGTAAETQYF. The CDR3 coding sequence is TGCGCCAGCAGCTATGGGACAGCCGCGGAGACCCAGTACTTC. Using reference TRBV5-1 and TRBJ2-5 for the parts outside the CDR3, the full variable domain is KAGVTQTPRYLIKTRGQQVTLSCSPISGHRSVSWYQQTPGQGLQFLFEYFSETQRNKGNFPGRFSGRQFSNSRSEMNVSTLELGDSALYLCASSYGTAAETQYFGPGTRLLVL.

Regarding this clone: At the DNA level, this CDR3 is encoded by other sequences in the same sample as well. Written as DNA, the CDR3 is TGCGCCAGCAGCTTACAGGGGGCTGTCTACGAGCAGTACTTC. It specifies CASSLQGAVYEQYF. The rearrangement joins TRBV5-1 to TRBJ2-7; TRBD1 matches at 9 bases. CDR1 is SGHRS, CDR2 YFSETQ, per germline. CDR3 length: 14 amino acids. Trimming took 2 bases from V and 3 from J; bases not matched to a gene: 3.